This T cell receptor beta chain originates from a study of response to subunit inactivated influenza vaccine. The CDR3 sequence is 15 residues long. The germline gives CDR1 SNHLY, CDR2 FYNNEI. Losses at the gene ends were 6 bases for V and 2 bases for J; bases not matched to a gene: 7. MiXCR was run by TCRdb on the RT-PCR reads, yielding one entry per CDR3 protein. Found here are roughly 630,000 distinct CDR3 sequences, approximately 15% of them singletons; the top ten hold 7.6%. Study outcomes and limitations: The authors offered the suggestion that each seasonal influenza vaccination recruits few new T cells.

Concerning this clonotype: Its specificity is unknown.

The sequenced sample was PBMCs from blood, obtained approximately 15 days before vaccination. This clonotype was sampled from a man in his fifties who received an inactivated influenza vaccine. The V gene is TRBV2, the J gene TRBJ2-1; TRBD2 agrees at 7 bases. CDR3 sequence reads: CASRSSGRTYNEQFF. CDR3 nucleotide sequence: TGTGCCAGCAGGTCTAGCGGACGGACCTACAATGAGCAGTTCTTC.